The present entry profiles one TCR beta chain with its context. Antigen unknown. The CDR3 is 15 amino acids. V was cut by 6 bases and J by 0 bases, with 14 bases left in between. Per the germline V gene, CDR1 is WNHNN and CDR2 is SYGVQD (reference sequence). This sample was included in a study of cytomegalovirus exposure and HLA in healthy donors. General study findings and limits: TCR beta V- and J-gene trimming was later associated with a missense DCLRE1C variant. Association of 15,000 to 20,000 TCR beta sequences with HLA alleles was found at 0.05 false discovery rate in a later analysis. Analyzed later, association rates of TCRs varied across HLA loci, with DRB1 most and HLA-C fewest. As confirmed in vitro, a few CMV-associated chains were specific for CMV antigens.

Use of 60 Vbeta and 13 Jbeta primers characterized the PCR. Clones were sequenced by immunoSEQ multiplex PCR, and TCRdb holds only the in-frame ones, with some missing. The sample has 140,000 to 150,000 clones, just under 75% seen once. The sample consisted of PBMCs. The chain is built from TRBV10-1 and TRBJ1-1; a weak D match, TRBD1 (6 bases). The sequence derives from a woman aged 18-29 years in good health and CMV-seronegative. The CDR3 is CASRPKDSLNTEAFF. The CDR3 DNA reads TGCGCCAGCAGGCCCAAGGACAGCCTGAACACTGAAGCTTTCTTT.